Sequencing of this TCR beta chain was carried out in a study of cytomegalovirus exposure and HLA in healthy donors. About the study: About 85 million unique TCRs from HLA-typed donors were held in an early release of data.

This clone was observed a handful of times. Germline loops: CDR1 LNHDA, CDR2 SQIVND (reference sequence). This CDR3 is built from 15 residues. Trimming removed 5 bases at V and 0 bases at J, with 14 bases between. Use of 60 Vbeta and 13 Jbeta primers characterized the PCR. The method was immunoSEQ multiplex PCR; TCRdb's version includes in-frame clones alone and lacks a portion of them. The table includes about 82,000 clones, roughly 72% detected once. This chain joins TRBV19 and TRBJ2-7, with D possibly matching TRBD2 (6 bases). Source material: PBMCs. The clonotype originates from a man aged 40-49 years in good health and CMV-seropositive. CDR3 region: CASSLVAASSYEQYF. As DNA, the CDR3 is TGTGCCAGTAGTTTGGTAGCGGCATCCTCCTACGAGCAGTACTTC. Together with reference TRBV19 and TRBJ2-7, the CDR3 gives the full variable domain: DGGITQSPKYLFRKEGQNVTLSCEQNLNHDAMYWYRQDPGQGLRLIYYSQIVNDFQKGDIAEGYSVSREKKESFPLTVTSAQKNPTAFYLCASSLVAASSYEQYFGPGTRLTVT.